This T cell receptor (beta chain) was sequenced during a study of T cell responses to AZD1222 COVID-19 vaccine. Deletions cut 2 bases from V and 1 base from J, with 14 bases between. The CDR3 covers 16 residues. CDR1 KGHSH and CDR2 LQKENI come from the germline V gene. Points from the study as a whole: Females outnumbered males among donors, who were mostly white British; clonal diversity was possibly underestimated.

Sequencing used immunoSEQ multiplex PCR; TCRdb keeps in-frame clones, though not all of them. This sample has some 100,000 clones, with around 89% found just once. Worth noting for this clone: Antigen unknown.

The chain links TRBV18 to TRBJ1-1, with D perhaps matching TRBD1 (6 bases). This clonotype was obtained from an adult who received the AZD1222 COVID-19 vaccine. Here the sequenced sample was peripheral blood, taken 28 days after the second AZD1222 dose. The CDR3, as DNA: TGTGCCAGCTCACCATGGGGGGCCCGGGGGAACACTGAAGCTTTCTTT. Translating it yields CASSPWGARGNTEAFF.